This TCR beta chain was identified during a study of blood T cell repertoires in COVID-19. Study-wide background: Material from acute and convalescent COVID-19 was sourced from the United States, Italy and Spain. PBMCs, B-cell-depleted T cells, or T cells were the source of the cDNA or gDNA that made up the material.

Some clones are missing from TCRdb's copy, which holds only in-frame ones; the method was immunoSEQ multiplex PCR. The data show 86,000 or so clones, under 85% seen once. The TCR was taken from a man in his 70s with acute or convalescent COVID-19. The sample comprised peripheral blood.

CDR3 coding DNA: TGCGCCAGCAGCTTGGCGGCAGGGCTTGAGCAGTTCTTC. Amino acids: CASSLAAGLEQFF. V gene TRBV5-1 combines with J gene TRBJ2-1; D may be TRBD1 (5 bases). V was pared by 0 bases and J by 9 bases, with 10 bases between. Looked up from germline, CDR1 is SGHRS and CDR2 is YFSETQ. The CDR3 contains 13 residues.